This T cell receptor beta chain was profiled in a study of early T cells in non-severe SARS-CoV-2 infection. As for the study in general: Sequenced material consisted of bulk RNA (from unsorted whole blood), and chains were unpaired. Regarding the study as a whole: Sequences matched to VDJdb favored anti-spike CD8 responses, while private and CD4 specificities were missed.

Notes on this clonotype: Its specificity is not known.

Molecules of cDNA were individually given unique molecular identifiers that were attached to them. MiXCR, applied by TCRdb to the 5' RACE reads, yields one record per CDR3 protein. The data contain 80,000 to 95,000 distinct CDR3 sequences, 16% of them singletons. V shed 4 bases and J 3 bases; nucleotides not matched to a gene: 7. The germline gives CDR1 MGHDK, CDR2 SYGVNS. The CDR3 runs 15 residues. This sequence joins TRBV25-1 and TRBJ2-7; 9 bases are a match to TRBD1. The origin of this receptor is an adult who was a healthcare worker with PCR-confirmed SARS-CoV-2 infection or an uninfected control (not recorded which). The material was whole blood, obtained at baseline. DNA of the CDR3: TGTGCCAGCAGTGCACTGGGACAGGGAAGCTACGAGCAGTACTTC. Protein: CASSALGQGSYEQYF.